The sequence of this T cell receptor beta chain was determined in a study of blood T cell repertoires in COVID-19. This clone was detected only once. This table comes from immunoSEQ multiplex PCR, and its TCRdb copy is limited to in-frame clones, with some not included. The sample yields more than 150,000 clones, roughly 94% seen once. In Seattle, patients joined the study during active infection and were tracked longitudinally. This clonotype was obtained from a man aged 25-40 years with COVID-19, enrolled during active disease. Input material: peripheral blood.

The CDR3 DNA reads as TGTGCCAGCAGCAGCCCAATAGCGGGGGGGCCGGATACGCAGTATTTT. Translated, it gives CASSSPIAGGPDTQYF. The genes are TRBV21-1 and TRBJ2-3; TRBD2 is the table's D call, not checked against the DNA. TRBV21-1 is deemed a pseudogene. CDR3 length: 16 residues.